The entry below gives a single TCR beta chain sequence along with its context. This entry comes from a study of blood T cell repertoires in COVID-19. J gave up 8 bases and V 1 base, and 8 bases lay outside the gene matches. CDR1 SGHVS and CDR2 FQNEAQ come from the germline V gene. CDR3 length equals 16 residues. Data came from immunoSEQ multiplex PCR; TCRdb stores just in-frame clones and leaves some out. The data contain about 190,000 clones, less than 80% of them singletons. V is TRBV7-8 and J is TRBJ2-1; 10 bases match TRBD2. Sequenced: peripheral blood. The receptor's source is a woman between 50 and 59 years old with acute or convalescent COVID-19. CDR3 loop: CASSLGSTSGAYEQFF. CDR3 DNA: TGTGCCAGCAGCTTAGGGTCTACTAGCGGGGCCTATGAGCAGTTCTTC.